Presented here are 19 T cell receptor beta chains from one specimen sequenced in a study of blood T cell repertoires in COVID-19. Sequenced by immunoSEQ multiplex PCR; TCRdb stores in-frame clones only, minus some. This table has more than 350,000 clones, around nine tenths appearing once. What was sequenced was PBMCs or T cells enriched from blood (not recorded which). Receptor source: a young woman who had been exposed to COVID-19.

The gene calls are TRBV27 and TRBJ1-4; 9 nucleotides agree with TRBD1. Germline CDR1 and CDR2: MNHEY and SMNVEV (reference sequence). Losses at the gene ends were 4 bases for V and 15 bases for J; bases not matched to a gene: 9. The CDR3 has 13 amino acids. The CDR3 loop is CASSWGQGQRMFF. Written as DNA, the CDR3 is TGTGCCAGCAGTTGGGGACAGGGACAGAGGATGTTTTTT.

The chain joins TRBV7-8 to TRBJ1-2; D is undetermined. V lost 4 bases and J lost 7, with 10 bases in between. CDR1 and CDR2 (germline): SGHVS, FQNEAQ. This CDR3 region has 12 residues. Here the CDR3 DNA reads TGTGCCAGCAGCTCCCCCCGGGGTGGCTACACCTTC. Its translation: CASSSPRGGYTF. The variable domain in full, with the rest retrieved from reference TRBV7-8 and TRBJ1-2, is GAGVSQSPRYKVAKRGQDVALRCDPISGHVSLFWYQQALGQGPEFLTYFQNEAQLDKSGLPSDRFFAERPEGSVSTLKIQRTQQEDSAVYLCASSSPRGGYTFGSGTRLTVV.

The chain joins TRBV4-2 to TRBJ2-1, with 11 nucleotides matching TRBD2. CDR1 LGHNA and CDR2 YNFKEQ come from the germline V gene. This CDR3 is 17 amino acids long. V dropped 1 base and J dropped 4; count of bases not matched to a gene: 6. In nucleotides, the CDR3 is TGTGCCAGCAGCCAAGTGGAGAGACTAGCGGGGTACAATGAGCAGTTCTTC. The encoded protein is CASSQVERLAGYNEQFF.

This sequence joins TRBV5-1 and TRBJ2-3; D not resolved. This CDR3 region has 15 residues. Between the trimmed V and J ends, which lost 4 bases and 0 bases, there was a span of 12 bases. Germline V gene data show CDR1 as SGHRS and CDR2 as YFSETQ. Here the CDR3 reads CASSLPSASTDTQYF. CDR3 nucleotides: TGCGCCAGCAGCCTCCCCAGCGCTAGCACAGATACGCAGTATTTT.

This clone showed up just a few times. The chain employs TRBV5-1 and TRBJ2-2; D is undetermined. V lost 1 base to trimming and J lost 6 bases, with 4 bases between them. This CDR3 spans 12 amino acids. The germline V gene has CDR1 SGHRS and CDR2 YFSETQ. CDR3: CASSLSAGELFF. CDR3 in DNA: TGCGCCAGCAGCTTGAGCGCCGGGGAGCTGTTTTTT.

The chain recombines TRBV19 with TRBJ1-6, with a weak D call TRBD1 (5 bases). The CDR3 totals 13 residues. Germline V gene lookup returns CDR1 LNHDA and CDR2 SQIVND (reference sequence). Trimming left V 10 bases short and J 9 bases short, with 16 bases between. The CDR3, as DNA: TGTGCCACCTTCAGGGTTTCGGGTTCACCCCTCCACTTT. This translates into CATFRVSGSPLHF.

CDR3 amino acids: CASSIGPNTGELFF. DNA for the CDR3: TGTGCCAGTAGTATTGGCCCGAACACCGGGGAGCTGTTTTTT. The chain links TRBV19 to TRBJ2-2; D is uncertain. The CDR3 loop spans 14 amino acids. Germline V gene lookup returns CDR1 LNHDA and CDR2 SQIVND (reference sequence). The germline V and J ends were trimmed by 3 bases and 0 bases, with 5 bases remaining between them. Looking up the rest from reference TRBV19 and TRBJ2-2 gives the full variable domain: DGGITQSPKYLFRKEGQNVTLSCEQNLNHDAMYWYRQDPGQGLRLIYYSQIVNDFQKGDIAEGYSVSREKKESFPLTVTSAQKNPTAFYLCASSIGPNTGELFFGEGSRLTVL.

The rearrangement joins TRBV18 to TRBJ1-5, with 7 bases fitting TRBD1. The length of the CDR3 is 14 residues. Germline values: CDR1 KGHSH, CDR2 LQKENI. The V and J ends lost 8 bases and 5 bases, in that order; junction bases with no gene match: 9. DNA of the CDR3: TGTGCCAGCACACGAGGGGGCAGCGATCAGCCCCAGCATTTT. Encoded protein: CASTRGGSDQPQHF.

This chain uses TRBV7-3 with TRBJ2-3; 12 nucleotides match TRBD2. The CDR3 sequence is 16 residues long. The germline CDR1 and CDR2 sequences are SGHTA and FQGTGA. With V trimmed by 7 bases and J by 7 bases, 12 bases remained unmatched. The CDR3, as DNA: TGTGCCAGCAAACTAGCGGGGGGACCTGGGGGTTATACGCAGTATTTT. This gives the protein CASKLAGGPGGYTQYF.

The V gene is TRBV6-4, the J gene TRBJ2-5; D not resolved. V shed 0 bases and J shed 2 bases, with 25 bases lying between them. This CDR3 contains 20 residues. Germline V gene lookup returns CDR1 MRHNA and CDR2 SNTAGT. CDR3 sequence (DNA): TGTGCCAGCAGTGACTCCACAGTGCTCTCCCCGCCCGGCTATCAAGAGACCCAGTACTTC. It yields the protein CASSDSTVLSPPGYQETQYF.

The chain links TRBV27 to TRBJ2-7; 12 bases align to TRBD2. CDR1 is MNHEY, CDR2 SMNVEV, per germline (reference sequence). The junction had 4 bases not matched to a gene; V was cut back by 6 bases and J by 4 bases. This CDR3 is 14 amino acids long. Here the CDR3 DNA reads TGTGCCAGCAGGACTAGCGGGAGTGGGTACGAGCAGTACTTC. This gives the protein CASRTSGSGYEQYF.

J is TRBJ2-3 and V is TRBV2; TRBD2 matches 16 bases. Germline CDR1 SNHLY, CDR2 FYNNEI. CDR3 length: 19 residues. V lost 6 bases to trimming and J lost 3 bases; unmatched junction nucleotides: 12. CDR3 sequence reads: CASRKGTSGRARVTDTQYF. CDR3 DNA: TGTGCCAGCAGAAAAGGGACTAGCGGGAGGGCCCGGGTGACAGATACGCAGTATTTT.

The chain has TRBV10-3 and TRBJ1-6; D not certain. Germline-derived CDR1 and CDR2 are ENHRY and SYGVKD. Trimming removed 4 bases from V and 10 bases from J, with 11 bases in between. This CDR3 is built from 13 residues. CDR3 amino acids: CAISVQIGSPLHF. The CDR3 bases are TGTGCCATCAGTGTCCAGATCGGGTCACCCCTCCACTTT.

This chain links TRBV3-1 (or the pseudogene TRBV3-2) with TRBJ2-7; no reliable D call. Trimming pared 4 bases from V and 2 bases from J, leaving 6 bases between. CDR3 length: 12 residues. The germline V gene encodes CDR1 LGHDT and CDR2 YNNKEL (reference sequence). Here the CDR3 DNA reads TGTGCCAGCAGCCCGCGGACCTACGAGCAGTACTTC. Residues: CASSPRTYEQYF.

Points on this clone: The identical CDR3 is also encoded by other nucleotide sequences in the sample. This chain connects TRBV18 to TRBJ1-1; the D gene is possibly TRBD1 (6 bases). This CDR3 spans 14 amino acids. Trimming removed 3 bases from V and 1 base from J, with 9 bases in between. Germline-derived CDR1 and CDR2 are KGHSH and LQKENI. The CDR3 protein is CASSPGHQNTEAFF. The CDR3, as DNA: TGTGCCAGCTCACCGGGACACCAGAACACTGAAGCTTTCTTT.

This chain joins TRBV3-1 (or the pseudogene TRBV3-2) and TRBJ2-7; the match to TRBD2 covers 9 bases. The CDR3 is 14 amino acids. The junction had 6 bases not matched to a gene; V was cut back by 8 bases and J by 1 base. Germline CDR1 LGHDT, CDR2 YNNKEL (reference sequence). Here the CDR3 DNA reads TGTGCCAGCCGCGGGGGGGGTTTGTCCTACGAGCAGTACTTC. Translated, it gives CASRGGGLSYEQYF.

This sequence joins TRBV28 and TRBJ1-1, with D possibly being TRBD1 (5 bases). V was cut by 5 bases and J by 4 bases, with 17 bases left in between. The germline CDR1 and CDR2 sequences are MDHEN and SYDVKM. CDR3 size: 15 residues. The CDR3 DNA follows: TGTGCCAGCAGTCCATCCCAGGGAACGGGCACTGAAGCTTTCTTT. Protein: CASSPSQGTGTEAFF.

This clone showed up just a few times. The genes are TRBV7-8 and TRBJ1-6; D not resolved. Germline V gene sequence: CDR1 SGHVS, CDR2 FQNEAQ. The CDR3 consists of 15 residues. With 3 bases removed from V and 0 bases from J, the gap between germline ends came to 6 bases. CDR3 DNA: TGTGCCAGCAGCTTGGCCCTCTCCTATAATTCACCCCTCCACTTT. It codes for CASSLALSYNSPLHF.

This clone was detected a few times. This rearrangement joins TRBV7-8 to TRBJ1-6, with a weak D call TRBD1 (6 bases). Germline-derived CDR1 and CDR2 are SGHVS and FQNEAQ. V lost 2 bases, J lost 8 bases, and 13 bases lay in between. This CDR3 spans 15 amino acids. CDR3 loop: CASSLLWSGDSPLHF. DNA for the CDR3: TGTGCCAGCAGCTTACTTTGGTCAGGGGATTCACCCCTCCACTTT.